Listed below are T cell receptor beta chains from one sample, sequenced in a study of radiotherapy plus CTLA-4 blockade in lung cancer. Libraries were prepared by immunoSEQ multiplex PCR; TCRdb keeps only in-frame clonotypes and omits some of them. The sample contains approximately 80,000 clones, under 90% of which appear only once. Sequenced here: peripheral blood, sampled from a patient treated with radiotherapy plus ipilimumab. The source of these receptors is a human donor with non-small cell lung cancer who had stable disease on radiotherapy plus ipilimumab. CDR3s include the opening cysteine and the closing phenylalanine or tryptophan. A D gene is named only where the DNA matches it firmly. For some rows the clone size is stated as once, few or many, or as a class when expanded; others skip it.

D: NA
J: TRBJ1-4
size: few
V: TRBV29-1
CDR3: CSVEYPPRGLFF
DNA: TGCAGCGTTGAATACCCCCCCAGGGGATTGTTTTTT

D: NA
J: TRBJ2-2
size: few
V: TRBV28
CDR3: CASRFPGGELFF
DNA: TGTGCCAGCAGGTTCCCGGGGGGGGAGCTGTTTTTT

D: TRBD2
J: TRBJ2-5
size: NA
V: TRBV12-5
CDR3: CASGLVRAGDPGRGTQYF
DNA: TGTGCTAGTGGTTTGGTACGGGCCGGGGACCCAGGGAGGGGGACCCAGTACTTC

D: NA
J: TRBJ1-2
size: once
V: TRBV4-2
CDR3: CASSQGRSGNYGYTF
DNA: TGTGCCAGCAGCCAAGGTCGGTCGGGGAACTATGGCTACACCTTC

D: NA
J: TRBJ1-6
size: NA
V: TRBV7-8
CDR3: CASSPPSSPLHF
DNA: TGTGCCAGCAGCCCACCCAGTTCACCCCTCCACTTT

D: NA
J: TRBJ1-5
size: NA
V: TRBV19
CDR3: CASSITAYSNQPQHF
DNA: TGTGCCAGTAGTATAACGGCGTATAGCAATCAGCCCCAGCATTTT

D: NA
J: TRBJ2-1
size: few
V: TRBV5-6
CDR3: CASSPYRDRTYNEQFF
DNA: TGTGCCAGCAGCCCGTATCGGGACCGAACCTACAATGAGCAGTTCTTC

D: NA
J: TRBJ2-7
size: NA
V: TRBV5-1
CDR3: CASSLEVSGTRYF
DNA: TGCGCCAGCAGCTTGGAGGTAAGCGGTACGCGGTACTTC

D: NA
J: TRBJ1-3
size: NA
V: TRBV9
CDR3: CASSAPRTVVF
DNA: TGTGCCAGCAGCGCGCCCAGGACCGTCGTTTTT

D: TRBD1
J: TRBJ2-7
size: NA
V: TRBV7-2
CDR3: CASSTQPTGNLYEQYF
DNA: TGTGCCAGCAGCACCCAACCGACAGGGAATTTGTACGAGCAGTACTTC

D: NA
J: TRBJ1-4
size: NA
V: TRBV7-2
CDR3: CASSLTGGEKLFF
DNA: TGTGCCAGCAGCTTAACCGGGGGTGAAAAACTGTTTTTT

D: NA
J: TRBJ1-4
size: NA
V: TRBV6-5
CDR3: CASSEEGRNEKLFF
DNA: TGTGCCAGCAGTGAGGAAGGCCGGAATGAAAAACTGTTTTTT

D: NA
J: TRBJ1-2
size: NA
V: TRBV5-1
CDR3: CASSLGARANYGYTF
DNA: TGCGCCAGCAGCTTGGGGGCCAGGGCTAACTATGGCTACACCTTC

D: TRBD2
J: TRBJ2-3
size: NA
V: TRBV4-1
CDR3: CASSQERAREGSTDTQYF
DNA: TGCGCCAGCAGCCAAGAACGGGCGCGGGAGGGTAGCACAGATACGCAGTATTTT

D: NA
J: TRBJ1-1
size: NA
V: TRBV2
CDR3: CASSYDQGRLNTEAFF
DNA: TGTGCCAGCAGCTACGACCAGGGCCGGCTGAACACTGAAGCTTTCTTT

D: NA
J: TRBJ1-2
size: NA
V: TRBV10-3
CDR3: CAISELDSNGYTF
DNA: TGTGCCATCAGTGAGTTGGACAGCAATGGCTACACCTTC

D: TRBD1
J: TRBJ2-6
size: NA
V: TRBV18
CDR3: CASSPRQGSGANVLTF
DNA: TGTGCCAGCTCACCCCGACAGGGATCGGGGGCCAACGTCCTGACTTTC

D: NA
J: TRBJ1-3
size: NA
V: TRBV5-1
CDR3: CASRHNPGSGNTIYF
DNA: TGCGCCAGCAGACATAACCCGGGTTCTGGAAACACCATATATTTT

D: TRBD1
J: TRBJ1-1
size: NA
V: TRBV6-1
CDR3: CASSDPGGASVGTEAFF
DNA: TGTGCCAGCAGTGACCCAGGGGGCGCATCAGTGGGCACTGAAGCTTTCTTT

D: NA
J: TRBJ2-7
size: once
V: TRBV6-5
CDR3: CASSYLQGNEQYF
DNA: TGTGCCAGCAGTTACTTGCAGGGAAACGAGCAGTACTTC

D: NA
J: TRBJ2-5
size: NA
V: TRBV28
CDR3: CASSLVAQETQYF
DNA: TGTGCCAGCAGTTTAGTCGCTCAAGAGACCCAGTACTTC

D: NA
J: TRBJ2-1
size: NA
V: TRBV10-2
CDR3: CASTDPGGTSSYEQFF
DNA: TGCGCCAGCACCGACCCAGGGGGGACTAGTAGCTATGAGCAGTTCTTC